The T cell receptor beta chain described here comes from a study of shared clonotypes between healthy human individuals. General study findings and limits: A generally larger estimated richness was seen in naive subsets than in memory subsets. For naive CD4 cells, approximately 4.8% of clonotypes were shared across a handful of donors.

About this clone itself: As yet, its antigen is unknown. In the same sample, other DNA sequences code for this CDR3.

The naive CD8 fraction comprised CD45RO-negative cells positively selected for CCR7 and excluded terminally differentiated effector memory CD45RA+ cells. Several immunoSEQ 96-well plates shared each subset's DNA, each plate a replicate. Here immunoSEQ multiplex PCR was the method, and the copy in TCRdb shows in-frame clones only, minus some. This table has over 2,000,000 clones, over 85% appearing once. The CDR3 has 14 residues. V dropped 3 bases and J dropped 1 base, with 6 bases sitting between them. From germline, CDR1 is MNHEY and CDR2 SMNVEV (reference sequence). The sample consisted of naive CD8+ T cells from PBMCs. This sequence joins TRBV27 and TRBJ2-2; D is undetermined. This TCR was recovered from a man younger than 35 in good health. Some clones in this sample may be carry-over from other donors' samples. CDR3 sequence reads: CASSFLGNTGELFF. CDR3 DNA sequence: TGTGCCAGCAGTTTCCTCGGGAACACCGGGGAGCTGTTTTTT.